The 22 T cell receptor beta chains listed next were all sequenced from one sample in a study of shared T cell receptors in the human thymus. Produced via immunoSEQ multiplex PCR; TCRdb's table is partial and in-frame only. The sample includes approximately 730,000 clones, approximately 83% of them seen just once. These same records also appear under a second study, on human thymus T cells.

The source material was thymocytes. The source is a girl less than two years old with a congenital heart defect.

The genes are TRBV9 and TRBJ2-1, with 7 bases lining up with TRBD1. The CDR3 has 16 residues. Germline V CDR1 and CDR2: SGDLS, YYNGEE. V was clipped by 0 bases and J by 7 bases; unmatched bases: 10. CDR3 nucleotides: TGTGCCAGCAGCGTAGCTACTTTAGGGACAGCTAATGAGCAGTTCTTC. This encodes CASSVATLGTANEQFF.

This sequence joins TRBV10-3 and TRBJ1-1, with D perhaps TRBD1 (6 bases). This CDR3 has 16 residues. The V end lost 6 bases, the J end lost 4 bases, and 21 bases lay between the germline ends. CDR1 ENHRY and CDR2 SYGVKD come from the germline V gene. The CDR3 region has the DNA TGTGCCATCAGGGACAGTGCTAGACCTTTGGTCACTGAAGCTTTCTTT. Protein: CAIRDSARPLVTEAFF.

The sample holds one count of this clone. This rearrangement joins TRBV6-1 to TRBJ1-1; 12 nucleotides align to TRBD1. V dropped 11 bases and J dropped 5; count of bases not matched to a gene: 9. This CDR3 spans 14 amino acids. In germline, CDR1 is MNHNS, CDR2 SASEGT. The CDR3 DNA reads as TGTGCCCATGGGACAGGGGGCGTTTGGACTGAAGCTTTCTTT. Its translation: CAHGTGGVWTEAFF.

The sample holds a few counts of this clone. The V call is TRBV6-5, the J call TRBJ1-1, with 10 bases matching TRBD1. CDR1 is MNHEY and CDR2 is SVGAGI in the germline V gene. This CDR3 contains 11 residues. V lost 7 bases and J lost 10; bases outside the gene matches: 3. CDR3 residues: CASTGQGGAFF. Written as DNA, the CDR3 is TGTGCCAGCACCGGACAGGGGGGAGCTTTCTTT.

DNA of the CDR3: TGTGCCAGCAGCCCAGGACAGGGTCATGAGCAGTTCTTC. Translated, it gives CASSPGQGHEQFF. This chain connects TRBV9 to TRBJ2-1; TRBD1 matches at 8 bases. V lost 4 bases, J lost 8 bases, and 5 bases stayed unmatched. The germline V gene has CDR1 SGDLS and CDR2 YYNGEE. CDR3 length: 13 residues.

On this clone: The junction does not match germline at one end; this may be a read error. V is TRBV6-1 and J is TRBJ1-4, with TRBD1 as a possible D gene (5 bases). The CDR3 spans 16 residues. Germline V gene lookup returns CDR1 MNHNS and CDR2 SASEGT. The CDR3 protein is CAISERGGPTNEKLFF. DNA of the CDR3: TGTGCCATCAGTGAACGGGGGGGACCAACTAATGAAAAACTGTTTTTT.

V is TRBV19 and J is TRBJ2-7; tentatively, D is TRBD2 (6 bases). V was clipped by 3 bases and J by 3 bases, with 12 bases between them. Germline CDR1 and CDR2: LNHDA and SQIVND (reference sequence). CDR3 length: 14 residues. The CDR3 DNA is TGTGCCAGTAGTATCGGGACTGAATTCTACGAGCAGTACTTC. This sequence encodes CASSIGTEFYEQYF. Together with reference TRBV19 and TRBJ2-7, the CDR3 gives the full variable domain: DGGITQSPKYLFRKEGQNVTLSCEQNLNHDAMYWYRQDPGQGLRLIYYSQIVNDFQKGDIAEGYSVSREKKESFPLTVTSAQKNPTAFYLCASSIGTEFYEQYFGPGTRLTVT.

The chain links TRBV14 to TRBJ2-7; the D gene is possibly TRBD2 (7 bases). The CDR3 extends over 20 amino acids. Germline CDR1 reads SGHDN; CDR2 reads FVKESK. Trimming pared 0 bases from V and 0 bases from J, leaving 24 bases between. The CDR3 region is CASSQEDGGLVRQSSYEQYF. For the CDR3, the DNA is TGTGCCAGCAGCCAAGAAGACGGGGGGCTCGTAAGACAGTCCTCCTACGAGCAGTACTTC.

V and J are TRBV9 and TRBJ2-7; 10 bases are shared with TRBD1. The V gene end was trimmed by 3 bases and the J gene end by 2 bases; junction bases not matched to a gene: 5. The CDR3 consists of 15 residues. CDR1 and CDR2 from the germline V gene are SGDLS and YYNGEE. The CDR3, as DNA: TGTGCCAGCAGCGAGGAGACAGGGGGCACCTACGAGCAGTACTTC. As protein: CASSEETGGTYEQYF.

CDR3 amino acids: CASSDSESGNPHEQYF. CDR3 in DNA: TGTGCCAGCAGTGACTCGGAATCGGGGAATCCCCACGAGCAGTACTTC. The chain uses TRBV6-4 and TRBJ2-7; perhaps TRBD2 as D (5 bases). Trimming removed 0 bases from V and 5 bases from J, with 17 bases in between. This CDR3 spans 16 amino acids. Germline V gene data show CDR1 as MRHNA and CDR2 as SNTAGT.

The rearrangement uses TRBV5-5 and TRBJ1-1; TRBD1 is a possible D gene (5 bases). Germline CDR1 reads SGHKS; CDR2 reads YYEKEE (reference sequence). Trimming left V 1 base short and J 2 bases short, with 24 bases between. The CDR3 is made up of 19 amino acids. CDR3 amino acids: CASSLYARESGRANTEAFF. Written as DNA, the CDR3 is TGTGCCAGCAGCTTGTATGCACGGGAGTCAGGGCGAGCCAACACTGAAGCTTTCTTT. The full variable domain, completed using reference TRBV5-5 and TRBJ1-1, is DAGVTQSPTHLIKTRGQQVTLRCSPISGHKSVSWYQQVLGQGPQFIFQYYEKEERGRGNFPDRFSARQFPNYSSELNVNALLLGDSALYLCASSLYARESGRANTEAFFGQGTRLTVV.

This rearrangement joins TRBV6-5 to TRBJ2-5, with TRBD2 identical over 9 bases. The germline V gene has CDR1 MNHEY and CDR2 SVGAGI. J gave up 0 bases and V 2 bases, and 1 base lay outside the gene matches. This CDR3 spans 15 amino acids. CDR3 amino acids: CASSYKRGDQETQYF. Here the CDR3 DNA reads TGTGCCAGCAGTTACAAGCGGGGGGACCAAGAGACCCAGTACTTC.

V gene TRBV10-3 combines with J gene TRBJ2-3, with TRBD2 as a possible D gene (6 bases). Trimming shortened V by 0 bases and J by 6 bases, and 16 bases separated the two germline ends. Per germline, CDR1 ENHRY and CDR2 SYGVKD. There are 16 residues in the CDR3. The CDR3 here is CAISESGSGGRDTQYF. In DNA form, the CDR3 reads TGTGCCATCAGTGAGTCGGGTAGCGGCGGTAGGGATACGCAGTATTTT.

The V gene is TRBV27, the J gene TRBJ2-1, with TRBD1 matching 7 bases. The trim removed 5 bases at V and 4 bases at J, leaving 8 bases unmatched. The CDR3 contains 15 residues. CDR1 is MNHEY, CDR2 SMNVEV, per germline (reference sequence). The CDR3 spells CASSAPGTVYNEQFF. The CDR3 bases are TGTGCCAGCAGTGCCCCCGGGACAGTTTACAATGAGCAGTTCTTC.

This clone showed up just a few times. V and J are TRBV5-1 and TRBJ2-2; D unclear. Looked up from germline, CDR1 is SGHRS and CDR2 is YFSETQ. Trimming removed 4 bases at V and 1 base at J, with 11 bases between. The CDR3 contains 15 residues. CDR3: CASSLSKRNTGELFF. The CDR3 bases are TGCGCCAGCAGCCTATCGAAGCGGAACACCGGGGAGCTGTTTTTT. The full variable domain, in which reference TRBV5-1 and TRBJ2-2 provide the parts outside the CDR3, is KAGVTQTPRYLIKTRGQQVTLSCSPISGHRSVSWYQQTPGQGLQFLFEYFSETQRNKGNFPGRFSGRQFSNSRSEMNVSTLELGDSALYLCASSLSKRNTGELFFGEGSRLTVL.

This chain connects TRBV5-1 to TRBJ2-7; D might be TRBD1 (6 bases). Trimming pared 0 bases from V and 3 bases from J, leaving 10 bases between. CDR1 and CDR2 (germline): SGHRS, YFSETQ. The CDR3 is made up of 14 amino acids. CDR3 nucleotide sequence: TGCGCCAGCAGCTTGGGGGACACCCTCTACGAGCAGTACTTC. Its protein product is CASSLGDTLYEQYF.

The chain links TRBV29-1 to TRBJ2-4, with a possible D match to TRBD1 (5 bases). This CDR3 is 16 amino acids long. V was pared by 6 bases and J by 3 bases, with 21 bases between. Per the germline V gene, CDR1 is SQVTM and CDR2 is ANQGSEA. DNA for the CDR3: TGCAGCGTCCTCAAGCGTGCCCTAGGGGACAAAAACATTCAGTACTTC. Amino acids: CSVLKRALGDKNIQYF.

The chain employs TRBV9 and TRBJ1-3, with D possibly TRBD1 on 6 matching bases. Trimming pared 4 bases from V and 4 bases from J, leaving 15 bases between. The CDR3 loop spans 15 amino acids. Germline V lookup: CDR1 SGDLS, CDR2 YYNGEE. In DNA, the CDR3 is TGTGCCAGCAGCCCTCACAGGGTACGAGGAAACACCATATATTTT. Its protein is CASSPHRVRGNTIYF.

This clone showed up just once. V usage is TRBV7-2 and J usage is TRBJ2-7; 9 bases match TRBD1. CDR1 and CDR2 from the germline V gene are SGHTA and FQGNSA. V lost 4 bases to trimming and J lost 4 bases; unmatched junction nucleotides: 14. The CDR3 runs to 17 residues. CDR3 protein: CASSSSGIGTGRYEQYF. CDR3 in DNA: TGTGCCAGCAGCTCCTCGGGGATCGGGACAGGGAGGTACGAGCAGTACTTC.

V is TRBV6-6 and J is TRBJ1-1; 7 bases match TRBD1. V dropped 10 bases and J dropped 5; count of bases not matched to a gene: 7. Germline V gene lookup returns CDR1 MNHNY and CDR2 SVGAGI (reference sequence). This CDR3 contains 12 residues. The CDR3 loop reads CATRDSSTEAFF. The CDR3 DNA reads TGTGCCACCCGGGACAGCTCGACTGAAGCTTTCTTT.

The V gene is TRBV15, the J gene TRBJ1-6; 8 positions agree with TRBD1. The germline V gene has CDR1 LNHNV and CDR2 YYDKDF (reference sequence). The V and J ends lost 4 bases and 13 bases, in that order; junction bases with no gene match: 27. The CDR3 is made up of 20 amino acids. The CDR3 DNA follows: TGTGCCACCAGCATCCCCCGCGGGGCAGGGGGCGGTGCGGGCCCTAGTCCCCTCCACTTT. It yields the protein CATSIPRGAGGGAGPSPLHF.

J is TRBJ1-3 and V is TRBV28, with D hard to call. The V end lost 8 bases, the J end lost 5 bases, and 13 bases lay between the germline ends. Germline lookup yields CDR1 MDHEN and CDR2 SYDVKM. The CDR3 sequence is 13 residues long. The CDR3 loop reads CASRAGQRNTIYF. Here the CDR3 DNA reads TGTGCCAGCCGCGCGGGTCAAAGAAACACCATATATTTT.